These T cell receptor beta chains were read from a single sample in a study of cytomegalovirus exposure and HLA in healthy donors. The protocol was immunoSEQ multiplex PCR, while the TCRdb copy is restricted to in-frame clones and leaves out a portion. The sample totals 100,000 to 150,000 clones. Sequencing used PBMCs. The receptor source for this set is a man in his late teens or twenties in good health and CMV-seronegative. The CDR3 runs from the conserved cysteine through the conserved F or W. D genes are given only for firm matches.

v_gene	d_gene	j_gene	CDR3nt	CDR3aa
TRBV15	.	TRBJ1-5	TGTGCCGCTAGTGGACAGTTGGTGCATCAGCCCCAGCATTTT	CAASGQLVHQPQHF
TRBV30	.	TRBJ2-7	TGTGCCTGTACCGGGACATACGAGCAGTACTTC	CACTGTYEQYF
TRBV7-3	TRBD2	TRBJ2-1	TGTGCCAGCAGCTTGCAGCGGGGTACGAGGGAGCAGTTCTTC	CASSLQRGTREQFF
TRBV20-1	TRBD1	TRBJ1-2	TGCAGTGCAGGGGGACAGCTTTTCCGTCTCTTC	CSAGGQLFRLF
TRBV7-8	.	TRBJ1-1	TGTGCCAGCAGCTCTCGACCGGGTTTTAACACTGAAGCTTTCTTT	CASSSRPGFNTEAFF
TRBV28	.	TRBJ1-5	TGTGCCAGCAGTTTGGCGGGTGAGGGTCAGCCCCAGCATTTT	CASSLAGEGQPQHF
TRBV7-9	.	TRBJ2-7	TGTGCCAGCAGCTCCTTGGACACCTTGGACAAAGTGCAGTACTTC	CASSSLDTLDKVQYF
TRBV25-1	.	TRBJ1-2	TGTGCCAGCAGTGGCCCCCTGGACAGAGCTAACTATGGCTACACCTTC	CASSGPLDRANYGYTF
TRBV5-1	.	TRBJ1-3	TGCGCCAGCAGCAGAGAGAGCGCACAACATGGAAACACCATATATTTT	CASSRESAQHGNTIYF
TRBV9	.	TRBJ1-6	TGTGCCAGCAGCCATGGGGGTGAGGGGGAGAATTCACCCCTCCACTTT	CASSHGGEGENSPLHF
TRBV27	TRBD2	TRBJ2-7	TGTGCCAGCAGGAGGGGAGGGAGGGAGCAGTACTTC	CASRRGGREQYF
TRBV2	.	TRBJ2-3	TGTGCCAGCACCAAAGCTTCTAGCACAGATACGCAGTATTTT	CASTKASSTDTQYF
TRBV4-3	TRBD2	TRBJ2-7	TGCGCCAGCAGCATTCTCCCTAGCGGGAACTACGAGCAGTACTTC	CASSILPSGNYEQYF
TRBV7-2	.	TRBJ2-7	TGTGCCAGCAGCTTGGGAGGAGACCTTTCCTACGAGCAGTACTTC	CASSLGGDLSYEQYF
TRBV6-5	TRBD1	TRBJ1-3	TGTGCCAGCACCAGACAGGGAGACTCTGGAAACACCATATATTTT	CASTRQGDSGNTIYF
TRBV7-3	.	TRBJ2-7	TGTGCCAGCAGCTTAAGCGGGGCAGCTTCCTACGAGCAGTACTTC	CASSLSGAASYEQYF
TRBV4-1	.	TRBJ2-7	TGCGCCAGCAGCTACCGACAGGTGGCCTACGAGCAGTACTTC	CASSYRQVAYEQYF
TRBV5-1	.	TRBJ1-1	TGCGCCAGCAGCTTGACCCCCCCAGGGGTACCCACCGAAGCTTTCTTT	CASSLTPPGVPTEAFF
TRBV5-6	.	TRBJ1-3	TGTGCCAGCAGCTTGGGGCCCGGGGGGGTTGGAAACACCATATATTTT	CASSLGPGGVGNTIYF
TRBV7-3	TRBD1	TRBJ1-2	TGTGCCAGCAGCGGGGACAGGGATTACGGCTACACCTTC	CASSGDRDYGYTF
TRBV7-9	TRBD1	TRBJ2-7	TGTGCCAGCAGCCTCGGACAGGGGGCCTACGAGCAGTACTTC	CASSLGQGAYEQYF
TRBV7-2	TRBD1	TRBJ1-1	TGTGCCAGCAGCCCCACGGACAGGCTCGCTGAAGCTTTCTTT	CASSPTDRLAEAFF